This T cell receptor (beta chain) is drawn from a study of Graves' ophthalmopathy and Graves' hyperthyroidism. Across the study: Hyperthyroidism counted as stable given no ophthalmopathy within 18 months of follow-up. Findings and caveats of the study: Detected in blood as well were most expanded thyroid clonotypes with frequency above 0.001.

With 3 bases clipped from V and 2 bases from J, the junction kept 7 bases outside the gene matches. The CDR3 contains 15 residues. CDR1 is SEHNR and CDR2 is FQNEAQ in the germline V gene (reference sequence). In this sample, this clonotype turned up many times. The target antigen is unknown. Certain patients, namely those with other autoimmune diseases, uncontrolled infections, pregnancy or lactation, were excluded. The sequenced template was RNA, covering the TCR beta CDR3 region. The first-round RT-PCR employed HTBI primers together with the Qiagen OneStep RT-PCR kit. A multiplex PCR was then performed as the second round. TCRdb re-derived calls from the multiplex PCR reads in MiXCR, one entry per CDR3 protein. The data show over a million distinct CDR3 sequences, with approximately 35% seen just once and over 8.5% held by the top ten.

Sequencing used peripheral blood or thyroid tissue (not recorded which). This TCR derives from an adult man with Graves' hyperthyroidism. The chain is built from TRBV7-9 and TRBJ2-7; 7 bases fit TRBD1. Here the CDR3 DNA reads TGTGCCAGCAGCTTGACAGGGTTGGGGACCTACGAGCAGTACTTC. Translating gives CASSLTGLGTYEQYF.